The 15 T cell receptor beta chains reported below all come from one sample, sequenced in a study of T cell responses to AZD1222 COVID-19 vaccine. The data were produced by immunoSEQ multiplex PCR, yet TCRdb's version contains in-frame clones alone and is incomplete. Of about 180,000 clones in the sample, 90% to 95% were seen once. This specimen consisted of peripheral blood, obtained 28 days after the second dose of the MenACWY control vaccine. The source of these receptors is an adult who received the MenACWY meningococcal vaccine as a control.

The V gene is TRBV2, the J gene TRBJ2-7, with unresolved D. V was cut by 5 bases and J by 9 bases, with 8 bases left in between. Germline V gene sequence: CDR1 SNHLY, CDR2 FYNNEI. This CDR3 is built from 10 residues. The CDR3 DNA is TGTGCCAGCAGTCACTCGGCGCAGTACTTC. Translating gives CASSHSAQYF.

Details on this clone: Lacking the conserved final phenylalanine or tryptophan, this CDR3 likely reflects a read error. The chain uses TRBV4-1 and TRBJ1-2, with a tentative D call TRBD1 (6 bases). The V gene's germline CDR1 is MGHRA and CDR2 YSYEKL. The CDR3 sequence is 16 residues long. Trimming took 6 bases from V and 4 from J, leaving 21 bases between them. CDR3 in amino acids: CASRKKEEGGSYGYTL. CDR3 DNA: TGCGCCAGCAGGAAAAAGGAAGAGGGGGGCTCCTATGGCTACACCCTC.

The rearrangement joins TRBV7-2 to TRBJ1-1; perhaps TRBD1 as D (5 bases). The CDR3 has 14 amino acids. Germline loops: CDR1 SGHTA, CDR2 FQGNSA. The ends were cut back, 5 bases at V and 4 bases at J, with 14 bases in the middle. The CDR3 reads CASSRDAVGTEAFF. CDR3 nucleotides: TGTGCCAGCAGCCGGGACGCCGTCGGCACTGAAGCTTTCTTT.

CDR3 sequence: CASSPRQGTGNTIYF. For the CDR3, the DNA is TGTGCCAGCAGCCCCAGACAGGGGACTGGAAACACCATATATTTT. This sequence joins TRBV9 and TRBJ1-3, with 8 bases that match TRBD1. CDR3 length: 15 residues. The germline V gene encodes CDR1 SGDLS and CDR2 YYNGEE. The junction had 5 bases not matched to a gene; V was cut back by 4 bases and J by 2 bases.

The rearrangement joins TRBV6-5 to TRBJ1-3; TRBD1 matches 9 bases. Trimming cost V 5 bases and J 3 bases; bases outside gene matches: 5. The CDR3 covers 15 residues. Germline V lookup: CDR1 MNHEY, CDR2 SVGAGI. The CDR3 nucleotides read TGTGCCAGCAGTCCGGGACAGGGACGTGGAAACACCATATATTTT. It specifies CASSPGQGRGNTIYF.

The chain couples TRBV5-6 to TRBJ1-2; D call uncertain. With 1 base removed from V and 7 bases from J, the gap between germline ends came to 14 bases. There are 14 residues in the CDR3. The germline V gene has CDR1 SGHDT and CDR2 YYEEEE. CDR3 residues: CASSLNVQSGGYTF. The CDR3 DNA reads TGTGCCAGCAGCTTGAATGTCCAGTCTGGTGGCTACACCTTC.

The chain uses TRBV28 and TRBJ2-5; D possibly matches TRBD1 or TRBD2 (5 bases each). Germline V lookup: CDR1 MDHEN, CDR2 SYDVKM. V was shortened by 5 bases and J by 7 bases, with 20 bases between the two germline ends. The CDR3 is 15 residues long. The chain's CDR3 is CASSQERTRDGTQYF. CDR3 DNA sequence: TGTGCCAGCAGTCAGGAAAGGACACGGGACGGGACCCAGTACTTC.

This clone was picked up a small number of times. The rearrangement links TRBV11-1 to TRBJ1-1, with D uncertain. The CDR3 spans 14 residues. Germline CDR1 and CDR2: SGHAT and FQDESV (reference sequence). Trimming removed 4 bases from V and 2 bases from J, with 11 bases in between. The CDR3 loop reads CASSSRTVNTEAFF. For the CDR3, the DNA is TGTGCCAGCAGCTCGAGGACGGTTAACACTGAAGCTTTCTTT.

In DNA, the CDR3 is TGCGCCAGCAGCTTGAGGGGACTAGCACGGGATACGCAGTATTTT. This sequence encodes CASSLRGLARDTQYF. The chain recombines TRBV5-1 with TRBJ2-3, with TRBD2 identical over 9 bases. V dropped 1 base and J dropped 6; count of bases not matched to a gene: 6. The CDR3 is 15 amino acids. CDR1 is SGHRS, CDR2 YFSETQ, per germline.

The gene calls are TRBV20-1 and TRBJ1-2; D gene ambiguous. Trimming pared 2 bases from V and 9 bases from J, leaving 10 bases between. CDR3 length: 11 residues. CDR1 is DFQATT and CDR2 is SNEGSKA in the germline V gene (reference sequence). CDR3 nucleotide sequence: TGCAGTGCTAGATTCCCGACTCGCTACACCTTC. Its translation is CSARFPTRYTF.

V and J are TRBV5-1 and TRBJ2-2; D remains ambiguous. The CDR3 is made up of 15 amino acids. Germline V gene sequence: CDR1 SGHRS, CDR2 YFSETQ. Trimming stripped 0 bases from V and 4 bases from J, with 10 bases between. CDR3 region: CASSLEGSTTGELFF. The CDR3 nucleotides read TGCGCCAGCAGCTTGGAGGGCAGCACCACCGGGGAGCTGTTTTTT.

This chain uses TRBV10-1 with TRBJ1-1; maybe TRBD1 (5 bases). Per the germline V gene, CDR1 is WNHNN and CDR2 is SYGVQD (reference sequence). The CDR3 has 14 amino acids. Trimming took off 2 bases at V and 4 bases at J, with 11 bases between the two ends. In DNA, the CDR3 is TGCGCCAGCAGTGAGATGCAGGGAGGCACTGAAGCTTTCTTT. The encoded protein is CASSEMQGGTEAFF.

The chain employs TRBV10-3 and TRBJ1-1; D remains ambiguous. CDR1 is ENHRY, CDR2 SYGVKD, per germline. The CDR3 sequence is 13 residues long. Between the trimmed V and J ends, which lost 0 bases and 6 bases, there was a span of 8 bases. The DNA for the CDR3 is TGTGCCATCAGTGAGTCGGCCAGAGCTGAAGCTTTCTTT. It is translated as CAISESARAEAFF.

The rearrangement joins TRBV28 to TRBJ2-7, with a possible D match to TRBD1 (5 bases). The CDR3 is 13 amino acids. The V and J ends lost 3 bases and 7 bases respectively, with 13 bases between them. The V gene's germline CDR1 is MDHEN and CDR2 SYDVKM. The CDR3 sequence: CASSFYQGREQYF. CDR3 DNA sequence: TGTGCCAGCAGTTTTTACCAGGGCCGAGAGCAGTACTTC.

J is TRBJ1-2 and V is TRBV28; D uncertain. The CDR3 consists of 14 residues. V was trimmed by 6 bases and J by 5 bases, leaving 16 bases between them. The germline V gene has CDR1 MDHEN and CDR2 SYDVKM. The CDR3 here is CASSLGAGVYGYTF. The CDR3 DNA reads as TGTGCCAGCAGCCTTGGTGCTGGCGTATATGGCTACACCTTC.